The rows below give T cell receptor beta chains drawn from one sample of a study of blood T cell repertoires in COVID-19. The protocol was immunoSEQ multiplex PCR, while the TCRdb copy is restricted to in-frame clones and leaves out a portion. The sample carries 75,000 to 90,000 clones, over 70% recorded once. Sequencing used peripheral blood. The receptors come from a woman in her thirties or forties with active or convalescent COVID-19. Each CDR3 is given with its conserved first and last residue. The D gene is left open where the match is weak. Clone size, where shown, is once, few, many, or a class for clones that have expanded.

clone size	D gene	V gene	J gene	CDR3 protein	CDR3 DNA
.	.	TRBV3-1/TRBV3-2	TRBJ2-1	CASKYLASKSSYNEQFF	TGTGCCAGCAAATATCTAGCGTCAAAGAGCTCCTACAATGAGCAGTTCTTC
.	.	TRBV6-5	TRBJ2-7	CASRSQDVQYF	TGTGCCAGCAGATCACAGGACGTGCAGTACTTC
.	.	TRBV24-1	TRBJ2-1	CATSAGIDKMATLRDYNEQFF	TGTGCCACCAGTGCTGGGATCGACAAGATGGCTACTCTGCGGGACTACAATGAGCAGTTCTTC
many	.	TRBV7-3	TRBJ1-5	CASSPRTNQPQHF	TGTGCCAGCAGCCCGAGAACCAATCAGCCCCAGCATTTT
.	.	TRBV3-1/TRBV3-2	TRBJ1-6	CASSPGPRAPLHF	TGTGCCAGCAGCCCCGGTCCCCGGGCACCCCTCCACTTT
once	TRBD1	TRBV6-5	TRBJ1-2	CASSTTGVYGYTF	TGTGCCAGCAGCACGACAGGGGTCTATGGCTACACCTTC
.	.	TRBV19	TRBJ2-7	CASSIAQGTAYEQYF	TGTGCCAGTAGTATAGCGCAGGGAACCGCCTACGAGCAGTACTTC
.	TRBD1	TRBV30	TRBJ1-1	CAWSRGTGNTEAFF	TGTGCCTGGAGCCGGGGGACAGGGAACACTGAAGCTTTCTTT
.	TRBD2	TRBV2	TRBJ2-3	CASSEVEGTNTQYF	TGTGCCAGCAGTGAAGTCGAGGGGACTAACACGCAGTATTTT
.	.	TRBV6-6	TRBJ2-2	CASSTRETGELFF	TGTGCCAGCAGCACACGGGAGACCGGGGAGCTGTTTTTT
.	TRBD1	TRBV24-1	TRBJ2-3	CATSGGTDPDTQYF	TGTGCCACCAGTGGAGGGACAGATCCAGATACGCAGTATTTT
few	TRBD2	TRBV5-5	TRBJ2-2	CASSLGLAGGPGTGELFF	TGTGCCAGCAGCTTGGGGCTAGCGGGAGGGCCAGGCACCGGGGAGCTGTTTTTT
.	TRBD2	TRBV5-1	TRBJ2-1	CASSFLAGSYNEQFF	TGCGCCAGCAGCTTTTTAGCGGGGAGCTACAATGAGCAGTTCTTC